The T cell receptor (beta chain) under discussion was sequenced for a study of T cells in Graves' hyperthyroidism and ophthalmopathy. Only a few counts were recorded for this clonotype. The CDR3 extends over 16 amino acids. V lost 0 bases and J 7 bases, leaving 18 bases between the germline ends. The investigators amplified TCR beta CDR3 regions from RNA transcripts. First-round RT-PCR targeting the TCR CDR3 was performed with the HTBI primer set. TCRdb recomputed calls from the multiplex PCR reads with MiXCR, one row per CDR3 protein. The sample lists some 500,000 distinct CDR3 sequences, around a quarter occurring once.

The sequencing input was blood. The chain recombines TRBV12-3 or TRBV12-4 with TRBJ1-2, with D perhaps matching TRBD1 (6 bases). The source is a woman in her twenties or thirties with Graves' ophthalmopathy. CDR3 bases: TGTGCCAGCAGTTTAGCGGGAAGGGAACAGGGCCGTGGCTACACCTTC. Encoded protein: CASSLAGREQGRGYTF.